Presented here are 27 T cell receptor beta chains from one specimen sequenced in a study of blood T cell repertoires in COVID-19 (dated by TCRdb to the early 2020s). The library was obtained by the immunoSEQ multiplex PCR assay. TCRdb mirrors the immuneACCESS table, restricted to in-frame sequences. Some clones are absent from its copies; in checked studies, under half trace to an unresolved V gene, and the reason for the others is unknown. The sample table contains 300,000 or so clones; only one count was recorded for more than 75% of them. The ten largest clones capture 1% of the sample. The sample was peripheral blood. The origin of the receptors is a man aged 50-59 years with active or convalescent COVID-19.

The CDR3 DNA follows: TGTGCCAGCCGAGAATACAGGGGGCCGACCAAAAACATTCAGTACTTC. This sequence encodes CASREYRGPTKNIQYF. The chain has TRBV7-9 and TRBJ2-4, with 9 bases matching TRBD1. Germline-derived CDR1 and CDR2 are SEHNR and FQNEAQ (reference sequence). The ends lost 8 bases at V and 2 bases at J; junction bases unmatched: 10. CDR3 length: 16 amino acids. The complete variable domain, with remaining parts taken from reference TRBV7-9 and TRBJ2-4, reads DTGVSQNPRHKITKRGQNVTFRCDPISEHNRLYWYRQTLGQGPEFLTYFQNEAQLEKSRLLSDRFSAERPKGSFSTLEIQRTEQGDSAMYLCASREYRGPTKNIQYFGAGTRLSVL.

This chain links TRBV5-4 with TRBJ2-1; TRBD1 matches at 9 bases. The V gene end was trimmed by 4 bases and the J gene end by 1 base; junction bases not matched to a gene: 12. Per germline, CDR1 SGHNT and CDR2 YYREEE (reference sequence). The CDR3 extends over 18 amino acids. The CDR3 nucleotides are TGTGCCAGCAGCGTCCCGGGACAGGGAGTTAAATCCTACAATGAGCAGTTCTTC. This sequence encodes CASSVPGQGVKSYNEQFF.

The chain recombines TRBV30 with TRBJ1-6; D uncertain. CDR1 and CDR2 (germline): GTSNPN, SVGIG (reference sequence). The CDR3 runs to 12 residues. V lost 0 bases to trimming and J lost 9 bases, with 6 bases between them. For the CDR3, the DNA is TGTGCCTGGAGTGTAAACGGTTCACCCCTCCACTTT. It translates to CAWSVNGSPLHF.

The CDR3 DNA follows: TGTGCCAGCGGGGGGTCCGTGGTATTTTTCTTC. Translation: CASGGSVVFFF. The rearrangement links TRBV2 to TRBJ2-1; D might be TRBD2 (6 bases). Looked up from germline, CDR1 is SNHLY and CDR2 is FYNNEI. This CDR3 contains 11 residues. The ends were cut back, 8 bases at V and 16 bases at J, with 18 bases in the middle. Variable domain in full (rest from reference TRBV2 and TRBJ2-1): EPEVTQTPSHQVTQMGQEVILRCVPISNHLYFYWYRQILGQKVEFLVSFYNNEISEKSEIFDDQFSVERPDGSNFTLKIRSTKLEDSAMYFCASGGSVVFFFGPGTRLTVL.

This rearrangement joins TRBV28 to TRBJ1-4; 7 bases align to TRBD1. V lost 4 bases to trimming and J lost 3 bases; unmatched junction nucleotides: 2. Germline V gives CDR1 MDHEN, CDR2 SYDVKM. The CDR3 consists of 14 residues. The CDR3 bases are TGTGCCAGCAGTTCCCAGGGGGCTAATGAAAAACTGTTTTTT. Protein sequence: CASSSQGANEKLFF.

This clone was seen a handful of times. The genes are TRBV7-2 and TRBJ1-6; D uncertain. The germline V gene encodes CDR1 SGHTA and CDR2 FQGNSA. The V end was cut by 4 bases, the J end by 8 bases, with 15 bases between. The CDR3 sequence is 15 residues long. CDR3 in amino acids: CASSSTRVEHSPLHF. CDR3 coding DNA: TGTGCCAGCAGCTCCACCCGAGTAGAGCATTCACCCCTCCACTTT.

V and J are TRBV5-1 and TRBJ1-2; 7 positions agree with TRBD1. Germline V gene sequence: CDR1 SGHRS, CDR2 YFSETQ. The CDR3 has 14 amino acids. Trimming took 4 bases from V and 6 from J; bases not matched to a gene: 9. Written as DNA, the CDR3 is TGCGCCAGCAGCCCACAGGGGTCTGCGGATGGCTACACCTTC. Its translation: CASSPQGSADGYTF. The full variable domain, with the rest looked up from reference TRBV5-1 and TRBJ1-2, is KAGVTQTPRYLIKTRGQQVTLSCSPISGHRSVSWYQQTPGQGLQFLFEYFSETQRNKGNFPGRFSGRQFSNSRSEMNVSTLELGDSALYLCASSPQGSADGYTFGSGTRLTVV.

The CDR3 here is CASRTNTGAYGYTF. For the CDR3, the DNA is TGTGCCAGCAGGACAAACACAGGTGCCTATGGCTACACCTTC. This chain joins TRBV5-4 and TRBJ1-2, with TRBD1 as a possible D gene (5 bases). Between the trimmed V and J ends, which lost 5 bases and 4 bases, there was a span of 15 bases. Germline values: CDR1 SGHNT, CDR2 YYREEE (reference sequence). CDR3 length: 14 residues.

This chain uses TRBV9 with TRBJ2-2, with 7 bases fitting TRBD1. The length of the CDR3 is 13 residues. Germline values: CDR1 SGDLS, CDR2 YYNGEE. V was pared by 2 bases and J by 8 bases, with 3 bases of the junction left unmatched. CDR3 DNA sequence: TGTGCCAGCAGCGTCTACAGGGGTGGGGAGCTGTTTTTT. As protein: CASSVYRGGELFF.

V is TRBV6-1 and J is TRBJ1-6; TRBD1 agrees at 9 bases. Germline V gene data show CDR1 as MNHNS and CDR2 as SASEGT. This CDR3 comprises 16 residues. J was trimmed by 6 bases and V by 3 bases; bases with no gene match: 6. This CDR3 reads CASSDPGQGINSPLHF. In nucleotides, the CDR3 is TGTGCCAGCAGTGATCCGGGACAGGGAATTAATTCACCCCTCCACTTT.

As for this clone: The sample holds other DNA sequences that translate to the same CDR3. The chain combines TRBV4-3 with TRBJ2-5; 8 positions agree with TRBD1. The junction had 2 bases not matched to a gene; V was cut back by 1 base and J by 4 bases. CDR1 LGHNA and CDR2 YSLEER come from the germline V gene. The CDR3 loop spans 14 amino acids. CDR3 sequence: CASSQGQGRETQYF. CDR3 DNA sequence: TGCGCCAGCAGCCAAGGACAGGGGAGAGAGACCCAGTACTTC.

The chain recombines TRBV10-3 with TRBJ2-7, with TRBD2 identical over 8 bases. The CDR3 runs 17 residues. Per germline, CDR1 ENHRY and CDR2 SYGVKD. Germline trimming cut 2 bases from V and 2 bases from J; bases unmatched to any gene: 11. This CDR3 is CAISEGFAGGYPYEQYF. The CDR3 nucleotides are TGTGCCATCAGTGAGGGCTTTGCGGGGGGTTACCCCTACGAGCAGTACTTC.

V gene TRBV11-3 combines with J gene TRBJ2-1; 8 bases are shared with TRBD2. CDR1 is SGHNT and CDR2 is YENEEA in the germline V gene. This CDR3 has 16 amino acids. V lost 5 bases and J lost 4; bases outside the gene matches: 10. The CDR3 here is CASSKGSAGVYNEQFF. The CDR3 DNA sequence: TGTGCCAGCAGCAAGGGGTCAGCGGGAGTATACAATGAGCAGTTCTTC. Filled out from reference TRBV11-3 and TRBJ2-1, the complete variable domain reads EAGVVQSPRYKIIEKKQPVAFWCNPISGHNTLYWYLQNLGQGPELLIRYENEEAVDDSQLPKDRFSAERLKGVDSTLKIQPAELGDSAVYLCASSKGSAGVYNEQFFGPGTRLTVL.

The V call is TRBV10-1, the J call TRBJ2-7, with 12 nucleotides matching TRBD1. J gave up 4 bases and V 9 bases, and 7 bases lay outside the gene matches. Germline V lookup: CDR1 WNHNN, CDR2 SYGVQD (reference sequence). The CDR3 consists of 14 residues. The CDR3 spells CASRGDRGLYEQYF. For the CDR3, the DNA is TGCGCCAGTAGAGGGGACAGGGGGCTTTACGAGCAGTACTTC.

This chain connects TRBV6-6 to TRBJ2-7, with TRBD1 matching 7 bases. The CDR3 has 18 amino acids. The trim removed 8 bases at V and 3 bases at J, leaving 22 bases unmatched. CDR1 and CDR2 from the germline V gene are MNHNY and SVGAGI (reference sequence). For the CDR3, the DNA is TGTGCCAGCGGTCGGAACTTCCCTTCCAGGGACAGCTACTACGAGCAGTACTTC. Translation: CASGRNFPSRDSYYEQYF.

This chain connects TRBV5-1 to TRBJ2-5, with D maybe TRBD1 (6 bases). V lost 2 bases and J lost 2, with 10 bases in between. CDR3 length equals 14 residues. Germline CDR1 SGHRS, CDR2 YFSETQ. CDR3 nucleotides: TGCGCCAGCAGCTTAGGGGGTAGTCAAGAGACCCAGTACTTC. Translated: CASSLGGSQETQYF.

CDR3 bases: TGTGCCTGGGCAGGACAGGGGCGGTACGAGCAGTACTTC. Translation gives CAWAGQGRYEQYF. The gene calls are TRBV30 and TRBJ2-7; the match to TRBD1 covers 9 bases. The CDR3 is 13 residues long. In germline, CDR1 is GTSNPN, CDR2 SVGIG (reference sequence). V was clipped by 5 bases and J by 4 bases; unmatched bases: 6.

CDR3 in amino acids: CASSPTGNNLATNEKLFF. The CDR3 bases are TGCGCCAGCAGCCCGACAGGGAATAACTTGGCAACTAATGAAAAACTGTTTTTT. J is TRBJ1-4 and V is TRBV10-1; 7 nucleotides line up with TRBD1. The CDR3 loop spans 18 amino acids. Germline V lookup: CDR1 WNHNN, CDR2 SYGVQD (reference sequence). The junction had 13 bases not matched to a gene; V was cut back by 6 bases and J by 0 bases.

This clone appeared a single time. The chain is built from TRBV28 and TRBJ1-5, with a weak D call TRBD1 (6 bases). Germline V gene sequence: CDR1 MDHEN, CDR2 SYDVKM. V was pared by 6 bases and J by 1 base, with 13 bases between. This CDR3 comprises 15 residues. CDR3 sequence (DNA): TGTGCCAGCAGCCCAACAGGGTGGAGCAATCAGCCCCAGCATTTT. This codes for CASSPTGWSNQPQHF.

The rearrangement joins TRBV30 to TRBJ1-2; TRBD1 is a possible D gene (5 bases). The CDR3 runs to 13 residues. The V gene's germline CDR1 is GTSNPN and CDR2 SVGIG (reference sequence). V was shortened by 2 bases and J by 8 bases, with 15 bases between the two germline ends. CDR3 in amino acids: CAWSRDGRNGYTF. CDR3 coding DNA: TGTGCCTGGAGTAGGGACGGGAGAAACGGCTACACCTTC.

The chain combines TRBV3-1 (or the pseudogene TRBV3-2) with TRBJ2-1; unclear D gene. The CDR3 runs to 14 residues. Germline assignment: CDR1 LGHDT and CDR2 YNNKEL (reference sequence). V was cut by 2 bases and J by 5 bases, with 10 bases left in between. CDR3: CASSQRQVDNEQFF. DNA for the CDR3: TGTGCCAGCAGCCAAAGGCAGGTAGACAATGAGCAGTTCTTC.

This sequence joins TRBV6-2 or TRBV6-3 and TRBJ1-4; D call uncertain. The V and J ends lost 5 bases and 8 bases respectively, with 15 bases between them. CDR3 size: 14 residues. Germline lookup yields CDR1 MNHEY and CDR2 SVGEGT. CDR3 DNA sequence: TGTGCCAGCAGTCTCCTAGGGAGAGGCGAAAAACTGTTTTTT. This gives the protein CASSLLGRGEKLFF.

The chain recombines TRBV18 with TRBJ2-3; 10 nucleotides agree with TRBD1. The CDR3 loop spans 15 amino acids. Germline V gene lookup returns CDR1 KGHSH and CDR2 LQKENI. V gave up 3 bases and J gave up 3 bases; unmatched junction bases: 3. CDR3: CASSPTGGETDTQYF. The CDR3 region has the DNA TGTGCCAGCTCACCGACAGGGGGCGAGACAGATACGCAGTATTTT.

This chain uses TRBV19 with TRBJ1-1; 9 bases fit TRBD1. With V trimmed by 4 bases and J by 3 bases, 3 bases remained unmatched. Germline assignment: CDR1 LNHDA and CDR2 SQIVND (reference sequence). The CDR3 sequence is 14 residues long. CDR3 region: CASSTGQGYTEAFF. CDR3 nucleotide sequence: TGTGCCAGTAGTACCGGACAGGGGTACACTGAAGCTTTCTTT.

This sequence joins TRBV19 and TRBJ2-3, with a weak D call TRBD1 (5 bases). Germline CDR1 reads LNHDA; CDR2 reads SQIVND (reference sequence). There are 14 residues in the CDR3. Trimming took off 5 bases at V and 2 bases at J, with 11 bases between the two ends. This CDR3 reads CASSANRFTDTQYF. In nucleotides, the CDR3 is TGTGCCAGTAGTGCGAACAGGTTCACAGATACGCAGTATTTT.

CDR3: CSVEGPGTGDPYEQYF. The CDR3, as DNA: TGCAGCGTTGAAGGCCCCGGGACAGGGGACCCCTACGAGCAGTACTTC. The gene calls are TRBV29-1 and TRBJ2-7, with 10 positions matching TRBD1. V lost 1 base and J lost 2; bases outside the gene matches: 8. The CDR3 contains 16 residues. In germline, CDR1 is SQVTM, CDR2 ANQGSEA.

The chain joins TRBV4-3 to TRBJ1-1, with D unclear. Germline V lookup: CDR1 LGHNA, CDR2 YSLEER. Trimming cost V 4 bases and J 0 bases, with 24 bases left between them. The CDR3 is 19 amino acids. The CDR3 here is CASSRGQTAYPFMNTEAFF. CDR3 in DNA: TGCGCCAGCAGCCGAGGGCAAACAGCGTACCCTTTCATGAACACTGAAGCTTTCTTT.